The rows below give T cell receptor beta chains drawn from one sample of a study of PD-1 blockade in classical Hodgkin lymphoma. The table came from immunoSEQ multiplex PCR; TCRdb's copy has only in-frame clones and leaves some out. The table includes roughly 40,000 clones, around 87% detected once. This specimen consisted of peripheral blood mononuclear cells (PBMCs), obtained at baseline. These receptor sequences come from a human donor with classical Hodgkin lymphoma. Both conserved end residues are part of each CDR3. A D gene is named only where the DNA matches it firmly. Expanded clones are given a class, and other clones once, few, many or no size at all.

once	TRBV7-2	-	TRBJ2-6	CASSHYLSGANVLTF	TGTGCCAGCAGCCACTACCTCTCTGGGGCCAACGTCCTGACTTTC
-	TRBV5-4	TRBD2	TRBJ2-7	CASSSRTSGAYEQYF	TGTGCCAGCAGCTCGCGGACTAGCGGTGCCTACGAGCAGTACTTC
-	TRBV18	-	TRBJ2-7	CASSPNVGLVEQYF	TGTGCCAGCTCACCTAACGTGGGGCTGGTAGAGCAGTACTTC
-	TRBV4-3	-	TRBJ2-2	CASSQVVGVGELFF	TGCGCCAGCAGCCAAGTGGTAGGCGTCGGGGAGCTGTTTTTT
-	TRBV7-3	-	TRBJ2-6	CASSSAPASSGANVLTF	TGTGCCAGCAGCTCCGCTCCGGCCAGCTCTGGGGCCAACGTCCTGACTTTC
-	TRBV5-4	-	TRBJ1-1	CASSPDYGNTEAFF	TGTGCCAGCAGCCCGGACTACGGGAACACTGAAGCTTTCTTT
-	TRBV10-3	-	TRBJ1-5	CAISGGEMKPQHF	TGTGCCATCAGTGGGGGGGAGATGAAGCCCCAGCATTTT
-	TRBV27	-	TRBJ1-1	CASSWRKGVVGSTEAFF	TGTGCCAGCAGTTGGAGAAAGGGCGTTGTGGGGAGCACTGAAGCTTTCTTT
once	TRBV6-5	-	TRBJ1-4	CASSYLGEKLFF	TGTGCCAGCAGTTATCTCGGAGAAAAACTGTTTTTT
-	TRBV7-2	TRBD1	TRBJ1-6	CASSATGDSPLHF	TGTGCCAGCAGCGCTACAGGGGACTCACCCCTCCACTTT
once	TRBV11-2	-	TRBJ2-1	CASSLDRSRDEQFF	TGTGCCAGCAGCCTAGACCGATCGAGGGATGAGCAGTTCTTC
-	TRBV18	-	TRBJ2-7	CASSPGESSYEQYF	TGTGCCAGCTCACCAGGAGAGAGCTCCTACGAGCAGTACTTC
-	TRBV6-5	-	TRBJ2-7	CASRVGQRSSYEQYF	TGTGCCAGCAGGGTTGGGCAGAGGAGCTCCTACGAGCAGTACTTC
-	TRBV25-1	-	TRBJ1-2	CASSDGYGYTF	TGTGCCAGCAGTGACGGTTATGGCTACACCTTC
few	TRBV4-1	-	TRBJ1-2	CASSQDTHSYGYTF	TGCGCCAGCAGCCAAGATACCCATAGCTATGGCTACACCTTC
-	TRBV10-3	TRBD1	TRBJ1-1	CAISRQGTNTEAFF	TGTGCCATCAGTCGACAGGGGACGAACACTGAAGCTTTCTTT
-	TRBV6-6	-	TRBJ1-6	CASSYRRGIGNSPLHF	TGTGCCAGCAGTTACCGGCGGGGGATAGGTAATTCACCCCTCCACTTT
-	TRBV19	-	TRBJ2-1	CASSITGISYNEQFF	TGTGCCAGTAGTATCACAGGTATCTCCTACAATGAGCAGTTCTTC
-	TRBV6-1	TRBD1	TRBJ1-2	CASSATGAPYGYTF	TGTGCCAGCAGTGCAACAGGGGCCCCCTATGGCTACACCTTC
-	TRBV7-9	-	TRBJ1-6	CASSWGQYNSPLHF	TGTGCCAGCAGCTGGGGACAATATAATTCACCCCTCCACTTT
-	TRBV5-4	TRBD1	TRBJ1-4	CASSSRTGGNEKLFF	TGTGCCAGCAGCTCGCGGACAGGGGGAAATGAAAAACTGTTTTTT
-	TRBV18	TRBD2	TRBJ2-7	CASSPQREVSYEQYF	TGTGCCAGCTCACCGCAGCGGGAGGTCTCCTACGAGCAGTACTTC
-	TRBV27	-	TRBJ2-1	CASTVGFPYNEQFF	TGTGCCAGCACCGTGGGGTTCCCCTACAATGAGCAGTTCTTC
-	TRBV9	TRBD2	TRBJ2-1	CASRREPYNEQFF	TGTGCCAGCCGGCGGGAGCCCTACAATGAGCAGTTCTTC
-	TRBV7-2	-	TRBJ2-7	CASSSEQEQYF	TGTGCCAGCAGCTCAGAACAGGAGCAGTACTTC
-	TRBV7-2	TRBD1	TRBJ1-5	CASSSETGAKPQHF	TGTGCCAGCAGCTCCGAGACAGGGGCGAAGCCCCAGCATTTT
-	TRBV6-5	TRBD1	TRBJ1-1	CASSYSETTGSRAFF	TGTGCCAGCAGTTATTCTGAGACGACAGGGTCCAGAGCTTTCTTT
once	TRBV29-1	-	TRBJ2-1	CSVGWQGGNEQFF	TGCAGCGTTGGATGGCAGGGAGGCAATGAGCAGTTCTTC
-	TRBV19	-	TRBJ1-2	CASSNPSGGPGGYTF	TGTGCCAGTAGTAACCCAAGTGGGGGGCCTGGCGGCTACACCTTC
-	TRBV7-9	TRBD1	TRBJ1-2	CASSSYRGPLGNYGYTF	TGTGCCAGCAGCTCCTACAGGGGCCCGCTGGGGAACTATGGCTACACCTTC
-	TRBV7-2	-	TRBJ1-2	CASSLDRVSYGYTF	TGTGCCAGCAGCTTAGACAGGGTTAGCTATGGCTACACCTTC
-	TRBV6-1	TRBD1	TRBJ1-1	CASSIGQGATTFF	TGTGCCAGCAGTATCGGACAGGGGGCGACGACTTTCTTT
-	TRBV28	-	TRBJ2-3	CASSFAWGSGTDTQYF	TGTGCCAGCAGTTTCGCGTGGGGTAGCGGCACAGATACGCAGTATTTT
-	TRBV5-1	-	TRBJ1-1	CASSLGSMNTEAFF	TGCGCCAGCAGCTTGGGCAGCATGAACACTGAAGCTTTCTTT
-	TRBV4-2	-	TRBJ2-3	CASSQDRKEAITDTQYF	TGTGCCAGCAGCCAAGATAGGAAGGAAGCTATCACAGATACGCAGTATTTT
-	TRBV2	-	TRBJ1-5	CASRQGFRSPQHF	TGTGCCAGCAGACAGGGTTTTCGATCGCCCCAGCATTTT
-	TRBV19	-	TRBJ2-5	CASSIGGATQYF	TGTGCCAGTAGTATAGGAGGGGCGACCCAGTACTTC
-	TRBV6-6	-	TRBJ1-2	CASSYAHRRYGYTF	TGTGCCAGCAGTTATGCTCATCGGAGGTATGGCTACACCTTC
-	TRBV18	-	TRBJ2-7	CASRPTQGRKYEQYF	TGTGCCAGCCGACCAACACAGGGTAGGAAGTACGAGCAGTACTTC
once	TRBV5-1	-	TRBJ1-4	CASTEGDGTNEKLFF	TGCGCCAGCACCGAGGGGGATGGGACTAATGAAAAACTGTTTTTT
-	TRBV19	-	TRBJ2-7	CASSNKKTGSYEQYF	TGTGCCAGTAGTAACAAAAAGACAGGCTCCTACGAGCAGTACTTC
-	TRBV6-6	-	TRBJ1-5	CASSYSGNHNQPQHF	TGTGCCAGCAGTTACTCGGGGAACCACAATCAGCCCCAGCATTTT